This T cell receptor beta chain is from a study of beta chain features in type 1 diabetes. Investigators reverse transcribed all isolated RNA, so they sequenced expressed TCRB transcripts. The study sequenced naive, central memory and regulatory T cell samples to an average of about 3.57 million reads. Sequencing used immunoSEQ multiplex PCR; TCRdb keeps in-frame clones, though not all of them. The sample records 640,000 or so clones, around 15% being singletons. This clone has only a few counts. The antigen is undetermined. An end of the junction differs from the germline gene, which may be a read error. Study results and limitations: All four CD4+ subsets from Type 1 diabetes patients carried moderately but significantly shorter TCRB CDR3s.

Germline V gene data show CDR1 as SQVTM and CDR2 as ANQGSEA. The CDR3 has 14 residues. The specimen was naive CD4+ T cells from blood. This receptor was obtained from a man aged 18 to 29 with type 1 diabetes. V gene TRBV29-1 combines with J gene TRBJ2-3; unclear D gene. As DNA, the CDR3 is TGCAGCGGGTGGCTAACCCTTAGAGGTGATATGCAGTATTTT. Its protein product is CSGWLTLRGDMQYF.